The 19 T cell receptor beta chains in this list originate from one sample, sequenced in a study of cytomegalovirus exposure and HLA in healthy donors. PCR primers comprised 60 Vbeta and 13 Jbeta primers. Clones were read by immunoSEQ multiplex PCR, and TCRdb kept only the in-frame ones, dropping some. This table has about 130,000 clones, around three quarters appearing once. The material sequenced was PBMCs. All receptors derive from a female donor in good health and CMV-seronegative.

DNA of the CDR3: TGTGCCAGCAGCGTCAGCGGGAGGGCCACAGATACGCAGTATTTT. Translation: CASSVSGRATDTQYF. The chain uses TRBV2 and TRBJ2-3; 10 nucleotides match TRBD2. CDR3 size: 15 residues. V lost 6 bases, J lost 2 bases, and 5 bases stayed unmatched. Germline V gene lookup returns CDR1 SNHLY and CDR2 FYNNEI. Drawing the rest from reference TRBV2 and TRBJ2-3, the complete variable domain is EPEVTQTPSHQVTQMGQEVILRCVPISNHLYFYWYRQILGQKVEFLVSFYNNEISEKSEIFDDQFSVERPDGSNFTLKIRSTKLEDSAMYFCASSVSGRATDTQYFGPGTRLTVL.

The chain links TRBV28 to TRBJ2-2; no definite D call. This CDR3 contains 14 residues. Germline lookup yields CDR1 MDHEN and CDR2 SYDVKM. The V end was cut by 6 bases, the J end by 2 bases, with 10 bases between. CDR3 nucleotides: TGTGCCAGCAGCGACGGAGATAACACCGGGGAGCTGTTTTTT. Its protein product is CASSDGDNTGELFF.

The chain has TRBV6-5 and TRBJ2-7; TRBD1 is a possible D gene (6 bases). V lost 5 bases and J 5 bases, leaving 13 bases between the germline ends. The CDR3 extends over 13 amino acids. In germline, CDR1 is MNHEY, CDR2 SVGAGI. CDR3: CASSRGTSNEQYF. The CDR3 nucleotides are TGTGCCAGCAGTCGAGGGACATCTAACGAGCAGTACTTC.

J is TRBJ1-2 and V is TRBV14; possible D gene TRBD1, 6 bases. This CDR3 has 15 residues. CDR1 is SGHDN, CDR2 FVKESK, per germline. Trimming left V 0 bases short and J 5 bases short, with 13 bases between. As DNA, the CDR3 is TGTGCCAGCAGCCAAGATCGAGGGGGTTGGTATGGCTACACCTTC. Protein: CASSQDRGGWYGYTF.

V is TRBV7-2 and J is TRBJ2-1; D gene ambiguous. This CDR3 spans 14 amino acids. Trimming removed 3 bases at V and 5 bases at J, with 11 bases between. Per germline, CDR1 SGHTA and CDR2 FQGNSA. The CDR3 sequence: CASSFPAGDNEQFF. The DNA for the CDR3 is TGTGCCAGCAGCTTCCCTGCAGGCGACAATGAGCAGTTCTTC.

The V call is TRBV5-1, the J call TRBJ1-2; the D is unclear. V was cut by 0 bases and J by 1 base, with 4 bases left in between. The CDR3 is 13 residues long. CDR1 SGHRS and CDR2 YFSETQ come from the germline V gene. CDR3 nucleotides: TGCGCCAGCAGCTTGGACGGTAACTATGGCTACACCTTC. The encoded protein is CASSLDGNYGYTF. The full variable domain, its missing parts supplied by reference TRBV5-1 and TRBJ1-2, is KAGVTQTPRYLIKTRGQQVTLSCSPISGHRSVSWYQQTPGQGLQFLFEYFSETQRNKGNFPGRFSGRQFSNSRSEMNVSTLELGDSALYLCASSLDGNYGYTFGSGTRLTVV.

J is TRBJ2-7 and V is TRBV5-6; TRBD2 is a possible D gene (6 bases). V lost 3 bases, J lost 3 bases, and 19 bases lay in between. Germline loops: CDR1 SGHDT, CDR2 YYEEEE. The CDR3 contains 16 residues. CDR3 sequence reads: CASSSAGGAINYEQYF. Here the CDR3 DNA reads TGTGCCAGCAGCTCCGCCGGGGGAGCCATTAACTACGAGCAGTACTTC.

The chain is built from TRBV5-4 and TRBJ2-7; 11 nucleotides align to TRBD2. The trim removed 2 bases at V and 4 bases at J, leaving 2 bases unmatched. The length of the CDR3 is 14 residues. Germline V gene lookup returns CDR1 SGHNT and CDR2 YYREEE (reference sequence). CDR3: CASSFGTSGYEQYF. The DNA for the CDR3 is TGTGCCAGCAGCTTCGGGACTAGCGGTTACGAGCAGTACTTC.

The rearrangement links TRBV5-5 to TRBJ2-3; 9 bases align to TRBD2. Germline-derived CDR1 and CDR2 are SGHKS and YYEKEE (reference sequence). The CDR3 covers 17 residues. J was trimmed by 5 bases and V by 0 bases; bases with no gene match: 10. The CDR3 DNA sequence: TGTGCCAGCAGCTTGGCGTCGGGGGCGGGAGGGCAAGATACGCAGTATTTT. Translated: CASSLASGAGGQDTQYF.

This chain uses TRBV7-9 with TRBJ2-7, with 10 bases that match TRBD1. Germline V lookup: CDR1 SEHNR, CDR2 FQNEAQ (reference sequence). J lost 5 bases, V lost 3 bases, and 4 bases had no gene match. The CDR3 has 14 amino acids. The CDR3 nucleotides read TGTGCCAGCAGCTTGGGACAGGGGCCCCACGAGCAGTACTTC. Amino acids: CASSLGQGPHEQYF.

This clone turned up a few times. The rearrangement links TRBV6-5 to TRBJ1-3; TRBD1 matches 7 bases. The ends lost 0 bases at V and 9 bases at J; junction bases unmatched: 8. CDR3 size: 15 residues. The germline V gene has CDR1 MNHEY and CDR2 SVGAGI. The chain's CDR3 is CASSYSGQVTGTIYF. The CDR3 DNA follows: TGTGCCAGCAGTTACTCTGGACAGGTTACGGGCACCATATATTTT.

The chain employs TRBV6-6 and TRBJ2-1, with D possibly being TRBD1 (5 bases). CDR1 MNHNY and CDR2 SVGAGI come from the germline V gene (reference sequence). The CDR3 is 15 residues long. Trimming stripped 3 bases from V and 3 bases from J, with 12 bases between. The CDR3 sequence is CASSYQGRIYNEQFF. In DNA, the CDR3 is TGTGCCAGCAGTTATCAGGGTAGGATCTACAATGAGCAGTTCTTC.

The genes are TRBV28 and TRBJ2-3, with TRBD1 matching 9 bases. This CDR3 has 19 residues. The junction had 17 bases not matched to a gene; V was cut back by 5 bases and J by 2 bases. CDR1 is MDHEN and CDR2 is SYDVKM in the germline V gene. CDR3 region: CASSPTVYRGPDPTDTQYF. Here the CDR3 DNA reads TGTGCCAGCAGTCCCACGGTTTACAGGGGGCCGGATCCCACAGATACGCAGTATTTT.

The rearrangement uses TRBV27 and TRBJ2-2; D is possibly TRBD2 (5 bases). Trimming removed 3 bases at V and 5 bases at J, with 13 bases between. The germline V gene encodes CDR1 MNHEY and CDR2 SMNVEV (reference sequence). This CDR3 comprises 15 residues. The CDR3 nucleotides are TGTGCCAGCAGTTTTGGAAACCGGGAAACCGGGGAGCTGTTTTTT. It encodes CASSFGNRETGELFF.

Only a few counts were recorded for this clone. CDR3 amino acids: CASSSPWGGNTEAFF. As DNA, the CDR3 is TGTGCCAGCAGTTCTCCATGGGGGGGGAACACTGAAGCTTTCTTT. The chain couples TRBV27 to TRBJ1-1, with a possible D match to TRBD1 (5 bases). The V and J ends lost 4 bases and 1 base respectively, with 13 bases between them. The germline CDR1 and CDR2 sequences are MNHEY and SMNVEV (reference sequence). This CDR3 spans 15 amino acids.

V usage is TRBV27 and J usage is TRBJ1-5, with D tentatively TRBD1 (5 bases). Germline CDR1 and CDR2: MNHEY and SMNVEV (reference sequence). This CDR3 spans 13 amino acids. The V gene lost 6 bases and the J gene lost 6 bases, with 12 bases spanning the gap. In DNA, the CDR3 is TGTGCCAGCAGCCAGGGTATTAGTCAGCCCCAGCATTTT. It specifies CASSQGISQPQHF.

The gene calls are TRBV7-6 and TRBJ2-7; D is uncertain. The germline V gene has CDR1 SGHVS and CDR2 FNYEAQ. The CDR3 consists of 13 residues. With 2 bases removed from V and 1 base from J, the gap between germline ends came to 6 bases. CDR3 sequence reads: CASSLRASYEQYF. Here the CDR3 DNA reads TGTGCCAGCAGCTTACGAGCTTCCTACGAGCAGTACTTC.

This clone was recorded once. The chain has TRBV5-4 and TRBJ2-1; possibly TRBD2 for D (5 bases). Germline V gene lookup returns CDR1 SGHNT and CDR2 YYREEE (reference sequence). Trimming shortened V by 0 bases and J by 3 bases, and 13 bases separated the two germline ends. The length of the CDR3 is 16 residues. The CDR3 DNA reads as TGTGCCAGCAGCTTGGGAGGCGGCGGGTACTACAATGAGCAGTTCTTC. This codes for CASSLGGGGYYNEQFF.

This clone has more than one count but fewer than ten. The chain's CDR3 is CASSVVGRSSGELQYF. DNA of the CDR3: TGTGCCAGCAGCGTAGTCGGTCGGTCTAGCGGGGAACTTCAGTACTTC. V and J are TRBV9 and TRBJ2-4; 9 nucleotides match TRBD2. The CDR3 spans 16 residues. Germline V gene sequence: CDR1 SGDLS, CDR2 YYNGEE. The junction had 12 bases not matched to a gene; V was cut back by 0 bases and J by 11 bases.